Described below is a single T cell receptor (beta chain) sequence and its context. Its antigen remains unidentified. No much larger clonotype is one base removed from it; base qualities were not supplied. The germline V gene supplies CDR1 MDHEN and CDR2 SYDVKM. The CDR3 holds 14 amino acids from the cysteine to the phenylalanine. This entry keeps only the CDR3 DNA: 42 bases, framed from base 1. At the junction V is shortened by 4 bases and J by 0 bases, with 10 bases in between. The sample comes from a study of patients and donors after allogeneic stem cell transplantation (dated by TCRdb to 2020 to 2022). The receptor library was made with RT-PCR. For sequencing, a NextSeq 550 was employed. The public reads were reanalyzed by TCRdb: fastp trimming at Q25, MiXCR alignment, in-frame beta chains only. Each entry is one CDR3 protein sequence, shown with its most common DNA and genes. For this sample the table gives fewer than 500,000 distinct CDR3 sequences, of which more than 15% were detected only once. 7.2% of the sample is taken by the ten largest.

This sequence uses TRBV28 and TRBJ2-7, and TRBD2 may be the D gene, going by 5 matching bases. Sample: blood, either unsorted or a sorted T cell fraction (not recorded which). The sequence was collected from a human donor who was either an allogeneic HSCT recipient or a stem cell or donor lymphocyte infusion donor (not recorded which). It is not recorded whose cells these are; they may come from a transplant donor. The CDR3 loop reads CASSSPSTSYEQYF. The DNA sequence is TGTGCCAGCAGTTCCCCTAGCACCTCCTACGAGCAGTACTTC.